Sequencing of this T cell receptor beta chain was carried out in a study of OX40 agonist ivuxolimab in advanced cancers. About the research overall: Patients in dose escalation had liver, melanoma, kidney or head and neck cancers.

The CDR3 is made up of 16 amino acids. Trimming shortened V by 0 bases and J by 0 bases, and 12 bases separated the two germline ends. Per germline, CDR1 GTSNPN and CDR2 SVGIG (reference sequence). TCRdb keeps only in-frame clones here, not all; method: immunoSEQ multiplex PCR. The repertoire holds nearly 55,000 clones, with 75% to 90% as singletons. The sequences come from CD4+ or CD8+ T cells sorted from blood, collected in a trial of the OX40 agonist ivuxolimab. The TCR comes from an adult with an advanced solid tumor such as melanoma, head and neck, liver or kidney cancer. The rearrangement links TRBV30 to TRBJ1-5; no clear D gene. CDR3 sequence: CAWSVRGGYSNQPQHF. CDR3 coding DNA: TGTGCCTGGAGTGTACGTGGCGGTTATAGCAATCAGCCCCAGCATTTT.